This T cell receptor beta chain was recovered during a study of cytomegalovirus exposure and HLA in healthy donors (dated by TCRdb to about 2017). Regarding the complete study: According to an earlier analysis of a few hundred of the donors, about 179 million T cells yielded 95 million to 140 million unique TCR beta sequences and about 280 Gb of sequence data. A later genetic analysis took genome-wide SNP genotypes for about three fifths of the roughly 700 donors and used that subset as a discovery cohort. Along with the approximately 650-subject first cohort, a separate validation cohort of around 120 different subjects was used. An earlier analysis of around 580 of the donors used high-throughput TCR beta sequencing to judge whether each TCR beta V gene segment behaved as functional or pseudogenic. Every discovery cohort repertoire had been produced on one sequencing platform. Donor age, sex, ethnicity and CMV serostatus were compiled alongside the repertoire data. Five DR-DQ haplotypes were treated as single units for association and clustering because of strong linkage in the cohort. Of the approximately 400 genotyped donors, approximately 82% fell in the genetic ancestry cluster associated with self-reported Caucasian donors. On average, roughly 250,000 unique TCR beta nucleotide sequences were sequenced per donor among about 400 genotyped donors of the cohort, with roughly 18% of those sequences being non-productive. The study combined high-throughput TCR immunosequencing, statistical association of individual TCRs with disease status, and machine learning to predict cytomegalovirus infection status. A later analysis re-analyzed previously published TCR beta repertoires from roughly 600 donors and added high-resolution HLA genotyping to study TCR occurrence patterns. The study profiled the T cell repertoires of 666 subjects by immunosequencing and related them to cytomegalovirus serostatus. The study was designed to test whether signatures of past pathogen exposure could be identified by cataloging public T cell receptors. Approximately 310 gigabases of sequencing data and approximately 91 million unique TCR sequences made up an early release that covered nearly 650 HLA-typed donors. Typing coverage differed by locus: A, B, C, DRB1 and DQB1 were typed in roughly 620-640 donors, DQA1 in approximately 520, DPA1 in some 610, and DPB1 in about 450. In the later analysis, no new phenotypic data were used to find candidate immune exposures; instead, reliance was placed on TCR beta sequences and their occurrence across donors. Class I and class II HLA loci were covered by the typing at four-digit resolution. What the authors observed across the whole study: At a false discovery rate of 0.05, a later analysis linked fewer than 20,000 TCR beta sequences to specific HLA alleles. Because HLA typing was missing for some donors at each locus, association tests included only the typed subset. An association between a missense DCLRE1C variant and V-gene and J-gene trimming of TCR beta chains was found in a later genetic analysis and replicated in an independent cohort. A cluster of highly shared sequence variants was judged likely to be a technical artifact of the sequencing pipeline. In a later analysis, TCR association rates were found to vary across HLA loci, with the most associated TCRs seen for DRB1 alleles and the fewest for HLA-C alleles. For the cohort, immune exposure information was limited to CMV serostatus. The classifier was reported to diagnose cytomegalovirus status with high specificity and sensitivity in both the original and validation cohorts. In an earlier analysis of some 540 of the donors, most TCR beta V segments appeared in productive rearrangements about 87% or about 30% of the time, broadly matching IMGT annotations. Only TCR beta chains were sequenced in this cohort, and the absence of alpha or paired-chain data limited detectable features. Correlated functional status among segregating V segments might reflect linkage disequilibrium, but an unknown experimental factor could not be ruled out. In a later analysis, HLA-associated TCR beta chains were found to be more clonally expanded and to have lower generation probabilities than equally common non-associated chains. In vitro tests confirmed that a few of the cytomegalovirus-associated TCR beta chains recognize cytomegalovirus antigens. A total of 150 to 200 TCR beta chains were listed by the study as associated with cytomegalovirus. The authors suggested that the approach could potentially be extended to other disease states and immunological phenotypes. Because counts were too low, under 20 rarely observed V segments, including chromosome 9 orphons, were left out of the earlier analysis of 500 to 650 of the donors. According to a later genetic analysis, donors in an Asian-associated ancestry cluster had fewer N-insertions in productive TCRs than the approximately 700-donor mean. Across donors, most TCR sequences were observed very rarely, whereas some public TCRs were present in many individuals. In a later analysis, several top co-occurrence clusters were reported to appear linked to parvovirus B19, influenza, CMV and Epstein-Barr virus. A further reported finding was that TCR beta sequences accurately predicted the HLA-A and HLA-B alleles for most subjects in the first cohort. When HLA alleles, especially DR and DQ, strongly co-occurred, TCR associations were difficult to assign to individual alleles. In a later analysis, most CMV-associated TCR beta chains were found to appear HLA-restricted, with HLA associations seemingly driven largely by CMV exposure. Presence/absence analyses assumed roughly uniform sequencing depth across donors, an assumption that may not hold.

Note on this clone: Its recognized antigen is unknown. There are no base qualities to consult, and no much larger clone falls within one base.

The method behind the library was the immunoSEQ multiplex PCR assay. For the multiplex PCR, a mixture combining 60 forward primers for TCR Vbeta segments and 13 reverse primers for TCR Jbeta segments was used. A multiplex PCR assay on genomic DNA amplified the CDR3 region of rearranged TCR beta genes. On the Illumina HiSeq System, the amplified TCR beta libraries were sequenced as 87-base-pair reads. The source study handled its data this way. In a later analysis, tens of millions of unique TCR beta chains were counted across the approximately 640 repertoires, and roughly 10 million of these chains were shared by at least two donors. Raw reads were error-corrected and collapsed into unique sequences with a nearest-neighbor algorithm that merged closely related sequences to remove PCR and sequencing errors. V, D and J gene segments were assigned by aligning CDR3 sequences to IMGT reference sequences. Each retained sequence needed at least a six-nucleotide match to both a V gene segment and a J gene segment. A rearrangement was called productive if the CDR3 had no stop codons and remained in frame with V and J, and every other rearrangement was called non-productive. CDR3 was defined by IMGT convention, running from the second conserved V-encoded cysteine to the conserved J-encoded phenylalanine. In an earlier analysis of approximately 500 of the donors, sequences lacking an unambiguous match to a single V gene segment were excluded. In an earlier analysis of approximately 610 of the donors, V segments were called functional above 56.7% productive rearrangements and were called segregating when the between-donor standard deviation exceeded 5%. A statistical classification framework was built to diagnose cytomegalovirus status from the catalog of TCR beta chain sequences. V and J gene assignment, in a later analysis, came from comparing TCR nucleotide sequences with IMGT/GENE-DB human TR gene sequences. A later analysis assigned CDR3 sequences and most-parsimonious VDJ recombination scenarios with the TCRdist pipeline. In a later analysis, each TCR beta chain was defined by its CDR3 amino acid sequence together with its V-gene family, and reads lacking a unique V-gene family were excluded. To address suspected cross-contamination and a sequencing artifact, a later analysis removed approximately 590 highly shared, low-generation-probability nucleotide sequences. In a later analysis, a clonal expansion index was calculated for each public chain from normalized within-repertoire ranks of inferred template counts. In a later analysis, generation probabilities were computed using a VDJ recombination model fitted to out-of-frame rearrangements, and the results were checked against IGoR. In a later analysis, TCR-TCR, TCR-HLA and TCR-CMV co-occurrence was scored with hypergeometric tests, and a repertoire-size bias correction was applied to TCR pairs. False discovery rates were estimated in a later analysis by permuting HLA or CMV assignments 20 times. In a later analysis, co-occurring TCRs were grouped using DBSCAN, and TCRdist sequence similarity was added for clustering within HLA-allele-positive subsets. Co-occurrence clustering excluded repertoires with fewer than 30,000 or more than 120,000 public chains, plus five with anomalous nucleotide sharing. Sourced from immuneACCESS, this table was stored by TCRdb with only in-frame sequences that have V and J called. A share of the clones is absent; for the studies checked, an unresolved V gene accounts for under half, and the remainder has no known explanation. Clone size and the V and J calls come from that table; the DNA yielded D and trimming. The sample data list about 110,000 clones, and under 85% of these were observed just once. The top ten hold around 7.7% of the sample.

The cohort was made up of about 670 healthy bone marrow donors. At the time of sampling, every cohort member was nominally healthy, though immune exposures that went unrecorded were likely present. The donor was CMV seronegative and belonged to the group of around 400 seronegative cohort members. Each donor provided a peripheral blood sample, and peripheral blood mononuclear cells were used for TCR beta sequencing. The Qiagen DNeasy Blood Extraction Kit was used to extract genomic DNA from the blood cell samples. The TCR comes from a man aged 40-55 years in good health and CMV-seronegative. The sequenced material came from PBMCs.

The CDR3 amino acid sequence is: CASSYSTGGNTF. The DNA sequence is given as TGCGCCAGCAGCTACTCGACAGGGGGTAACACCTTC. The chain links TRBV5-1 with TRBJ1-2; the central 9 bases match TRBD1. Sequences SGHRS (CDR1) and YFSETQ (CDR2) are obtained from the germline V gene. From the cysteine through the phenylalanine, the CDR3 covers 12 amino acids. This entry keeps only the CDR3 DNA: 36 bases, framed from base 1. Trimming takes 3 bases off V and 12 bases off J; junction bases not matched to a gene: 6.